This T cell receptor beta chain was sequenced during a study of cytomegalovirus exposure and HLA in healthy donors (dated by TCRdb to the late 2010s). Describing the broader study: In an earlier analysis of several hundred of the donors, 276 Gb of sequence data and 90 million to 120 million unique TCR beta sequences from some 170 million T cells were reported. A handful of DR-DQ haplotypes were handled as single units for association and clustering because linkage in the cohort was strong. Donor age, sex, ethnicity and CMV serostatus were collected together with the repertoire data. Using immunosequencing, the study profiled T cell repertoires from 500 to 800 subjects and related those repertoires to cytomegalovirus serostatus. HLA typing covered class I and class II loci at four-digit resolution. The study aimed to test whether cataloging public T cell receptors could reveal signatures of past pathogen exposure. A later analysis re-examined previously published TCR beta repertoires from hundreds of donors and added high-resolution HLA genotyping to investigate patterns of TCR occurrence. On average, roughly 200,000 unique TCR beta nucleotide sequences were sequenced per donor among 398 genotyped donors of the cohort, with about 17% of those sequences being non-productive. An early release covering 550 to 700 HLA-typed donors comprised 250 to 350 gigabases of sequencing data and approximately 80 million unique TCR sequences. The later analysis used no new phenotypic data to find candidate immune exposures, relying instead on TCR beta sequences and their occurrence across donors. Typing coverage varied by locus: roughly 620-640 donors for A, B, C, DRB1 and DQB1; around 560 for DQA1; nearly 610 for DPA1; under 490 for DPB1. Genome-wide SNP genotypes for about 65% of the 666 donors were used in a later genetic analysis, which treated that subset as a discovery cohort. The study combined high-throughput TCR immunosequencing, statistical association of individual TCRs with disease status, and machine learning to predict cytomegalovirus infection status. Of the roughly 400 genotyped donors, approximately 81% were placed in the genetic ancestry cluster associated with self-reported Caucasian donors. An earlier analysis of fewer than 750 of the donors used high-throughput TCR beta sequencing to judge whether each TCR beta V gene segment behaved as functional or pseudogenic. A separate validation cohort of roughly 130 different subjects was used in addition to the 666-subject first cohort. All discovery cohort repertoires had been generated using a single sequencing platform. Broad study findings and their caveats: Correlated functional status among segregating V segments might be attributable to linkage disequilibrium, but an unknown experimental factor could not be ruled out. In this cohort, only TCR beta chains were sequenced, and detectable features were limited by the absence of alpha or paired-chain data. A few of the identified cytomegalovirus-associated TCR beta chains were confirmed in vitro to be specific for cytomegalovirus antigens. An association between a missense DCLRE1C variant and V-gene and J-gene trimming of TCR beta chains was found in a later genetic analysis and replicated in an independent cohort. A cluster of highly shared sequence variants was judged likely to represent a technical artifact of the sequencing pipeline. CMV serostatus was the only immune exposure information available for the cohort. When HLA alleles, especially DR and DQ, strongly co-occurred, TCR associations were difficult to assign to individual alleles. It was suggested by the authors that the approach could potentially be generalized to other disease states and immunological phenotypes. The 87-base-pair reads could not distinguish some IMGT-functional V segments, including TRBV6-2 and TRBV6-3, so those segments were excluded. In a later analysis, most CMV-associated TCR beta chains were found to appear HLA-restricted, with HLA associations seemingly driven largely by CMV exposure. The presence/absence analyses assumed that sequencing depth was roughly uniform across donors, and that assumption may not be true. The classifier was reported to diagnose cytomegalovirus status with high specificity and sensitivity in both the original cohort and the validation cohort. Most TCR sequences were observed very rarely across donors, whereas some public TCRs were present in many individuals. An earlier analysis of 450 to 750 of the donors showed that most TCR beta V segments appeared in productive rearrangements either about 87% or about 30% of the time, which broadly matched IMGT annotations. A further reported finding was that TCR beta sequences accurately predicted the HLA-A and HLA-B alleles for most subjects in the first cohort. Because HLA typing was missing for some donors at each locus, association tests included only the typed subset. In a later analysis, HLA-associated TCR beta chains were found to be more clonally expanded and to have lower generation probabilities than equally common non-associated chains. Because counts were too low, about 18 rarely observed V segments, including chromosome 9 orphons, were excluded from the earlier analysis of some 590 of the donors. Several of the top co-occurrence clusters appeared to be linked to parvovirus B19, influenza, CMV and Epstein-Barr virus, according to a later analysis. According to a later genetic analysis, donors in an Asian-associated ancestry cluster had fewer N-insertions in productive TCRs than the approximately 710-donor mean. The study gave a list of about 170 TCR beta chains associated with cytomegalovirus. In a later analysis, 15,000 to 20,000 TCR beta sequences were associated with specific HLA alleles at a false discovery rate of 0.05. A later analysis found that TCR association rates varied across HLA loci, with DRB1 alleles showing the most associated TCRs and HLA-C alleles the fewest.

In total, over 600 healthy bone marrow donors made up the cohort. All cohort members were sampled while nominally healthy, although unrecorded immune exposures were likely present. The donor was CMV seronegative and was included in the group of over 300 seronegative cohort members. A peripheral blood sample was provided by each donor, and peripheral blood mononuclear cells were used for TCR beta sequencing. The Qiagen DNeasy Blood Extraction Kit was used to extract genomic DNA from the blood cell samples. The library was prepared using the immunoSEQ multiplex PCR assay. For the multiplex PCR, a mixture combining 60 forward primers for TCR Vbeta segments and 13 reverse primers for TCR Jbeta segments was used. The CDR3 region of rearranged TCR beta genes was amplified from genomic DNA with a multiplex PCR assay. Amplified TCR beta libraries were sequenced as 87-base-pair reads on the Illumina HiSeq System. From the authors' description of their analysis: In a later analysis, tens of millions of unique TCR beta chains were counted across the roughly 610 repertoires, and about 9.9 million of these chains were shared by at least two donors. Raw reads were error-corrected and collapsed into unique sequences with a nearest-neighbor algorithm that merged closely related sequences to remove PCR and sequencing errors. Alignment of CDR3 sequences to IMGT reference sequences was used to assign V, D and J gene segments. For a sequence to be retained, at least a six-nucleotide match to both a V gene segment and a J gene segment was required. Rearrangements were called productive when the CDR3 lacked stop codons and stayed in frame with V and J; all others were non-productive. CDR3 was defined according to IMGT convention as the region running from the second conserved V-encoded cysteine to the conserved J-encoded phenylalanine. In an earlier analysis of approximately 500 of the donors, sequences lacking an unambiguous match to a single V gene segment were excluded. An earlier analysis of 500 to 700 of the donors classified V segments as functional when productive rearrangements were above 56.7% and as segregating when the standard deviation between donors was above 5%. To diagnose cytomegalovirus status from the catalog of TCR beta chain sequences, a statistical classification framework was built. V and J gene assignment, in a later analysis, came from comparing TCR nucleotide sequences with IMGT/GENE-DB human TR gene sequences. Using the TCRdist pipeline, a later analysis assigned CDR3 sequences along with most-parsimonious VDJ recombination scenarios. In a later analysis, every TCR beta chain was defined by the combination of its CDR3 amino acid sequence and its V-gene family, and reads without a unique V-gene family were dropped. To address suspected cross-contamination and a sequencing artifact, a later analysis removed 592 highly shared, low-generation-probability nucleotide sequences. For each public chain, a later analysis derived a clonal expansion index from normalized ranks of inferred template counts within each repertoire. A later analysis computed generation probabilities with a VDJ recombination model fitted to out-of-frame rearrangements, and checked the results against IGoR. In a later analysis, hypergeometric tests were used to score TCR-TCR, TCR-HLA and TCR-CMV co-occurrence, with a repertoire-size bias correction applied to TCR pairs. In a later analysis, false discovery rates were estimated by permuting HLA or CMV assignments 20 times. In a later analysis, co-occurring TCRs were grouped with DBSCAN, and TCRdist sequence similarity was added when clustering was performed within HLA-allele-positive subsets. For co-occurrence clustering, repertoires with fewer than 30,000 or more than 120,000 public chains were excluded, along with five or six repertoires with anomalous nucleotide sharing. TCRdb's version of the immuneACCESS table is confined to in-frame rearrangements and falls short of the full clone set. An unresolved V gene accounts for under half of the shortfall where checked; the remainder is of unknown origin. The V and J calls and clone size are taken from that table; D and trimming were inferred from the DNA. This sample has roughly 100,000 clones in its table, and over 70% of those were observed once. The ten largest clones take up 5.6% of the sample.

About this clone itself: What this receptor recognizes is not known. No base-level quality is on record; no much larger clone is a single base apart.

The trim is 7 bases for V and 5 bases for J, with a gap of 15 bases between the germline ends. The CDR3, cysteine through phenylalanine, is 14 amino acids long. The DNA shown is the 42-base CDR3, in frame from base 1. The germline V gene (reference sequence) supplies CDR1 LNHDA and CDR2 SQIVND. The TCR was taken from a male donor in good health and CMV-seronegative. The sequenced sample consisted of PBMCs. The V gene is TRBV19 and the J gene is TRBJ2-1; TRBD1 might be the D gene, on 6 matching bases. The CDR3 here reads CASIATQGNNEQFF. In nucleotides, the sequence is TGTGCCAGTATCGCGACACAGGGTAACAATGAGCAGTTCTTC. Outside the CDR3, residues come from the reference TRBV19 and TRBJ2-1 proteins, so the full variable domain is: DGGITQSPKYLFRKEGQNVTLSCEQNLNHDAMYWYRQDPGQGLRLIYYSQIVNDFQKGDIAEGYSVSREKKESFPLTVTSAQKNPTAFYLCASIATQGNNEQFFGPGTRLTVL.